The source of this T cell receptor (beta chain) is a study of blood T cells in healthy people across ages. Study overall: About one barcoded beta molecule was captured per two T cells (by template switching).

Primed by a sample-barcoded 5' primer and a J-beta primer mix, a second PCR proceeded for 7 to 11 cycles. Each CDR3 protein is one row after TCRdb ran MiXCR on the 5' RACE reads. The table lists over a million distinct CDR3 sequences, around two fifths of them singletons, with 7.9% in the top ten. This CDR3 is 18 amino acids long. Trimming at V came to 0 bases and at J to 4 bases, leaving 9 bases not matched to a gene. The germline V gene encodes CDR1 SGHAT and CDR2 FQNNGV. The authors drew approximately 10 milliliters of peripheral blood from each donor. Whenever a sample was processed, at least 7 million PBMCs were isolated.

The V and J genes are TRBV11-2 and TRBJ2-3, with 11 bases that match TRBD2. Sequencing was performed on blood. This clonotype was sampled from a woman under 30 in good health. CDR3 DNA sequence: TGTGCCAGCAGCTTAGATCTGGCTAGCGGGAGGCTAGCAGATACGCAGTATTTT. Protein sequence: CASSLDLASGRLADTQYF.